The 17 T cell receptor beta chains below come from one sample, sequenced in a study of early T cells in non-severe SARS-CoV-2 infection. TCRdb redid the calling of the 5' RACE reads with MiXCR, one entry per CDR3 protein. This repertoire shows about 66,000 distinct CDR3 sequences, roughly 10% found once; its top ten account for roughly 3.2%. The sample was whole blood. Source of these receptors: an adult who was a healthcare worker with PCR-confirmed SARS-CoV-2 infection or an uninfected control (not recorded which).

The chain employs TRBV6-6 and TRBJ2-3; D is uncertain. Germline lookup yields CDR1 MNHNY and CDR2 SVGAGI (reference sequence). The germline V and J ends were trimmed by 6 bases and 8 bases, with 9 bases remaining between them. This CDR3 has 11 residues. The CDR3 region is CASSFSSTQYF. The CDR3 nucleotides are TGTGCCAGCAGCTTCAGCTCTACGCAGTATTTT.

The sample holds a few counts of this clonotype. This chain joins TRBV18 and TRBJ1-1; TRBD1 matches 7 bases. Germline CDR1 KGHSH, CDR2 LQKENI. The junction had 7 bases not matched to a gene; V was cut back by 4 bases and J by 5 bases. The CDR3 is 14 amino acids. The CDR3 nucleotides are TGTGCCAGCTCACAGACAGGGCTCGGGACTGAAGCTTTCTTT. This sequence encodes CASSQTGLGTEAFF. The complete variable domain, with remaining parts taken from reference TRBV18 and TRBJ1-1, reads NAGVMQNPRHLVRRRGQEARLRCSPMKGHSHVYWYRQLPEEGLKFMVYLQKENIIDESGMPKERFSAEFPKEGPSILRIQQVVRGDSAAYFCASSQTGLGTEAFFGQGTRLTVV.

This clonotype has ten or more counts. This chain uses TRBV6-5 with TRBJ2-1; D is perhaps TRBD2 (5 bases). This CDR3 is 13 amino acids long. V shed 7 bases and J shed 7 bases, with 14 bases lying between them. Germline-derived CDR1 and CDR2 are MNHEY and SVGAGI. The CDR3 spells CASTLPSRNEQFF. CDR3 DNA: TGTGCCAGCACCCTTCCTAGCAGGAATGAGCAGTTCTTC.

This clonotype was observed a handful of times. The V gene is TRBV4-1, the J gene TRBJ2-1; 9 nucleotides match TRBD2. J gave up 8 bases and V 0 bases, and 8 bases lay outside the gene matches. This CDR3 has 16 amino acids. Germline loops: CDR1 MGHRA, CDR2 YSYEKL. CDR3 protein: CASSQEMASGIYEQFF. The CDR3 bases are TGCGCCAGCAGCCAAGAAATGGCTAGCGGGATTTATGAGCAGTTCTTC.

This clonotype was observed a few times. The genes are TRBV24-1 and TRBJ2-1; D is possibly TRBD1 or TRBD2 (5 bases each). V lost 4 bases to trimming and J lost 6 bases, with 9 bases between them. This CDR3 has 13 amino acids. Germline assignment: CDR1 KGHDR and CDR2 SFDVKD. The CDR3 spells CATSEAGTNEQFF. The CDR3 nucleotides read TGTGCCACCAGTGAGGCCGGGACCAATGAGCAGTTCTTC.

V usage is TRBV6-2 or TRBV6-3 and J usage is TRBJ2-7; a weak D match, TRBD1 (8 bases). This CDR3 region has 16 residues. V was trimmed by 0 bases and J by 0 bases, leaving 12 bases between them. CDR1 MNHEY and CDR2 SVGEGT come from the germline V gene. The CDR3 nucleotides read TGTGCCAGCAGTTACTCAGCGGGACAGGTCTCCTACGAGCAGTACTTC. It specifies CASSYSAGQVSYEQYF.

This clonotype has ten or more counts. J is TRBJ2-7 and V is TRBV18; TRBD2 is a possible D gene (5 bases). V dropped 1 base and J dropped 5 bases, with 9 bases sitting between them. Germline V gene sequence: CDR1 KGHSH, CDR2 LQKENI. CDR3 length: 13 residues. The CDR3 region is CASSPQPGDEQYF. As DNA, the CDR3 is TGTGCCAGCTCACCACAACCCGGGGACGAGCAGTACTTC.

In its sample, this clonotype was seen a few times. The chain links TRBV5-5 to TRBJ2-2, with 8 bases fitting TRBD2. V dropped 4 bases and J dropped 1; count of bases not matched to a gene: 6. Germline values: CDR1 SGHKS, CDR2 YYEKEE (reference sequence). This CDR3 spans 16 amino acids. The CDR3 DNA is TGTGCCAGCAGCGTGGCTAGCGGGCAGAACACCGGGGAGCTGTTTTTT. Protein product: CASSVASGQNTGELFF.

This clonotype was seen a handful of times. The chain has TRBV5-1 and TRBJ2-5; 8 positions agree with TRBD1. Trimming at V came to 5 bases and at J to 1 base, leaving 7 bases not matched to a gene. The CDR3 is 15 residues long. The germline V gene encodes CDR1 SGHRS and CDR2 YFSETQ. The CDR3 coding sequence is TGCGCCAGCAGTCGCGGGACAGGATTCCAAGAGACCCAGTACTTC. Amino acids: CASSRGTGFQETQYF.

The gene calls are TRBV5-6 and TRBJ2-5; D unclear. V was pared by 0 bases and J by 5 bases, with 8 bases between. The germline V gene encodes CDR1 SGHDT and CDR2 YYEEEE. The CDR3 is 13 residues long. This chain's CDR3 is CASSLAVWETQYF. The CDR3 region has the DNA TGTGCCAGCAGCTTGGCCGTCTGGGAGACCCAGTACTTC.

This clonotype was detected ten times or more. The genes are TRBV18 and TRBJ2-7; D uncertain. The ends were cut back, 2 bases at V and 4 bases at J, with 12 bases in the middle. Germline CDR1 KGHSH, CDR2 LQKENI. The CDR3 consists of 14 residues. The CDR3 loop is CASSPSEARYEQYF. CDR3 nucleotide sequence: TGTGCCAGCTCACCAAGCGAGGCTAGGTACGAGCAGTACTTC. The whole variable domain, remainder taken from reference TRBV18 and TRBJ2-7, is NAGVMQNPRHLVRRRGQEARLRCSPMKGHSHVYWYRQLPEEGLKFMVYLQKENIIDESGMPKERFSAEFPKEGPSILRIQQVVRGDSAAYFCASSPSEARYEQYFGPGTRLTVT.

Ten or more counts support this clonotype. V and J are TRBV12-3 or TRBV12-4 and TRBJ1-1, with 8 bases matching TRBD1. There are 12 residues in the CDR3. V trimming: 7 bases; J trimming: 5 bases; junction bases outside the gene matches: 3. As DNA, the CDR3 is TGTGCCAGCATCCGACAGGGGACTGAAGCTTTCTTT. As protein: CASIRQGTEAFF.

In its sample, this clonotype was seen many times. The V call is TRBV29-1, the J call TRBJ2-2, with 7 bases that match TRBD2. This CDR3 region has 15 residues. Trimming removed 7 bases from V and 2 bases from J; junction bases left unmatched: 10. Germline CDR1 and CDR2: SQVTM and ANQGSEA. This CDR3 is CSAIAGPLNTGELFF. CDR3 nucleotide sequence: TGCAGCGCTATAGCGGGCCCTCTTAACACCGGGGAGCTGTTTTTT.

The chain employs TRBV6-6 and TRBJ2-5; D possibly corresponds to TRBD2 (5 bases). This CDR3 has 12 amino acids. The germline V gene encodes CDR1 MNHNY and CDR2 SVGAGI (reference sequence). V lost 5 bases to trimming and J lost 5 bases, with 9 bases between them. The CDR3 is CASSPRGETQYF. The CDR3 nucleotides read TGTGCCAGCAGTCCCCGAGGGGAGACCCAGTACTTC.

This rearrangement joins TRBV11-3 to TRBJ2-1; no firm D call. Germline V gene data show CDR1 as SGHNT and CDR2 as YENEEA. V lost 0 bases and J 6 bases, leaving 3 bases between the germline ends. This CDR3 contains 12 residues. CDR3 nucleotides: TGTGCCAGCAGCTTAGATGCCAATGAGCAGTTCTTC. Encoded protein: CASSLDANEQFF.

The table lists this clonotype with many counts. The chain joins TRBV7-3 to TRBJ2-3, with no clear D. The CDR3 sequence is 15 residues long. V lost 2 bases and J lost 4, with 13 bases in between. Germline V CDR1 and CDR2: SGHTA, FQGTGA. The CDR3 nucleotides are TGTGCCAGCAGCTTAGCCGGCTCCTTGGCAGATACGCAGTATTTT. Protein product: CASSLAGSLADTQYF.

This chain joins TRBV27 and TRBJ2-7; TRBD2 matches at 11 bases. Germline assignment: CDR1 MNHEY and CDR2 SMNVEV (reference sequence). The junction had 7 bases not matched to a gene; V was cut back by 5 bases and J by 7 bases. The CDR3 has 14 amino acids. This chain's CDR3 is CASSGGSGRGEQYF. The DNA of the CDR3 is TGTGCCAGCAGTGGGGGTAGCGGGAGGGGAGAGCAGTACTTC.